Listed below are T cell receptor beta chains from one sample, sequenced in a study of blood T cells in healthy people across ages. TCRdb recomputed calls from the 5' RACE reads with MiXCR, one row per CDR3 protein. The sample contains approximately 1,000,000 distinct CDR3 sequences, 40% to 55% of which appear only once. What was sequenced was blood. The receptors were sampled from an older woman in good health. Both conserved end residues are part of each CDR3. D genes are given only for firm matches. Expanded clones are given a class, and other clones once, few, many or no size at all.

clone_size	d_call	v_call	j_call	cdr3_aa	cdr3_nt
.	.	TRBV25-1	TRBJ1-4	CASSEKGRLPEKLFF	TGTGCCAGCAGTGAAAAGGGCAGGTTGCCTGAAAAACTGTTTTTT
once	TRBD1	TRBV18	TRBJ2-1	CASSPPKQGSYNEQFF	TGTGCCAGCTCACCACCGAAACAGGGGAGCTACAATGAGCAGTTCTTC
.	TRBD1	TRBV29-1	TRBJ2-7	CSAWDRGLSMGNEQYF	TGCAGCGCTTGGGACAGGGGGCTCTCTATGGGGAATGAGCAGTACTTC
.	TRBD2	TRBV7-8	TRBJ2-3	CASSTLAGRTDTQYF	TGTGCCAGCAGTACCTTAGCGGGAAGGACAGATACGCAGTATTTT
.	.	TRBV20-1	TRBJ2-5	CSASSVLDGEKYF	TGCAGTGCTAGTTCGGTACTTGATGGCGAGAAGTACTTC
.	.	TRBV14	TRBJ2-3	CASSPGRGSTDTQYF	TGTGCCAGCAGCCCTGGCCGGGGGAGCACAGATACGCAGTATTTT
few	.	TRBV12-3/TRBV12-4	TRBJ2-3	CASSLGLGARKDTQYF	TGTGCCAGCAGTTTAGGTTTGGGGGCCCGGAAAGATACGCAGTATTTT
.	.	TRBV7-2	TRBJ2-3	CASSLEGSLGVSTDTQYF	TGTGCCAGCAGCTTAGAAGGTTCACTAGGTGTGAGCACAGATACGCAGTATTTT
.	.	TRBV27	TRBJ2-3	CASSLSQVDTQYF	TGTGCCAGCAGTTTATCGCAGGTGGATACGCAGTATTTT
few	.	TRBV27	TRBJ2-1	CASSADTAYNEQFF	TGTGCCAGCAGTGCCGACACCGCCTACAATGAGCAGTTCTTC
.	.	TRBV20-1	TRBJ2-5	CSGLIASTETQYF	TGCAGCGGACTGATCGCCTCTACAGAGACCCAGTACTTC
few	.	TRBV5-6	TRBJ2-7	CASSLWYRGISSYEQYF	TGTGCCAGCAGCTTGTGGTATCGCGGGATAAGTTCCTACGAGCAGTACTTC